This T cell receptor beta chain was identified in a study of Ad26.COV2.S vaccination and SARS-CoV-2 variants. Treatment given: 15 to 20 received Ad26.COV2.S at low or high dose, single or two shots; roughly five received placebo; per-sample allocation not given. The samples date from day 63 after the first vaccine or placebo injection. An Ad26 vector that expressed Wuhan-strain SARS-CoV-2 spike constituted the vaccine. Germline values: CDR1 SGDLS, CDR2 YYNGEE. The CDR3 length is 17 residues. V was clipped by 0 bases and J by 4 bases, with 17 bases between them. Generated by immunoSEQ multiplex PCR, the TCRdb table keeps only in-frame clones and is missing some. The sample contains 300,000 to 400,000 clones, about nine tenths of which appear only once.

Sequencing was performed on peripheral blood, taken in a trial of Ad26.COV2.S vaccine versus placebo. The V gene is TRBV9, the J gene TRBJ2-1; D unresolved. The clonotype was recovered from a person aged 18-65 years who received the Ad26.COV2.S COVID-19 vaccine or a placebo. The CDR3 nucleotides read TGTGCCAGCAGCGTAGATCAAAGGTCAGGCCCATACAATGAGCAGTTCTTC. Amino acid sequence: CASSVDQRSGPYNEQFF.